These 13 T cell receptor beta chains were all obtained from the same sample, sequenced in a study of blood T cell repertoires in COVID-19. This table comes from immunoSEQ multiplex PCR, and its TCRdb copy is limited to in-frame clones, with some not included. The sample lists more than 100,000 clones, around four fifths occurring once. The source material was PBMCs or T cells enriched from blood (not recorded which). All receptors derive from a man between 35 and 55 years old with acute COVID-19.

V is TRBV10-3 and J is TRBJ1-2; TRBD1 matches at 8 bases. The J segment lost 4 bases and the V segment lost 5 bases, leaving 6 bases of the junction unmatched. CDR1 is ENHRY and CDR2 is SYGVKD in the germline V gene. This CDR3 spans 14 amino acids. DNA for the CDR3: TGTGCCATCAGTTCCGGGACAGGAGGCTATGGCTACACCTTC. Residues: CAISSGTGGYGYTF.

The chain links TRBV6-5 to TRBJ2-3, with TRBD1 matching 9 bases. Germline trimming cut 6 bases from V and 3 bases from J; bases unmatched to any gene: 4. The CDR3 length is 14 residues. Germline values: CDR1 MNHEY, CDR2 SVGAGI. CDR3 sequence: CASREDRGTDTQYF. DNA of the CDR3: TGTGCCAGCAGGGAGGACAGGGGAACAGATACGCAGTATTTT.

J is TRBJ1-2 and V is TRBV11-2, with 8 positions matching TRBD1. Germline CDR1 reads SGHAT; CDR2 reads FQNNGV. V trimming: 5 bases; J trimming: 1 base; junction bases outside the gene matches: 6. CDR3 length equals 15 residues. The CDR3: CASSPTTGVNYGYTF. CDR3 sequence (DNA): TGTGCCAGCAGCCCGACGACAGGGGTTAACTATGGCTACACCTTC.

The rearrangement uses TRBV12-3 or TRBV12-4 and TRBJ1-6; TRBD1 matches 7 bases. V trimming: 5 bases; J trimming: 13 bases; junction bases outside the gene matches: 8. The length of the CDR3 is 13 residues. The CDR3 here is CASSRGTELPLHF. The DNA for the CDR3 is TGTGCCAGCAGTCGCGGGACAGAATTGCCCCTCCACTTT.

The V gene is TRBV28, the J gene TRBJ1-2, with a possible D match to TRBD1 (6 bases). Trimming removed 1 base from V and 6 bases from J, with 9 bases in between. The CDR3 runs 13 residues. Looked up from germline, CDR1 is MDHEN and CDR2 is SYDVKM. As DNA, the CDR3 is TGTGCCAGCAGTTTATCCGCAGGGGATGGCTACACCTTC. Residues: CASSLSAGDGYTF.

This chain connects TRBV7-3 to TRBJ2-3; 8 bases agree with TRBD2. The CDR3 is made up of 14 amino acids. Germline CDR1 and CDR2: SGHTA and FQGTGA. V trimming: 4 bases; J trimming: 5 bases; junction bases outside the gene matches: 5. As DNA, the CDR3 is TGTGCCAGCAGCTCCGGGGGGGCCAAAGATACGCAGTATTTT. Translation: CASSSGGAKDTQYF.

CDR3 DNA: TGTGCCAGCAGCTTAGATCATTCCTCCGGGGGGAATAATGAGCAGTTCTTC. Its protein product is CASSLDHSSGGNNEQFF. The rearrangement joins TRBV11-3 to TRBJ2-1, with 7 positions matching TRBD2. The CDR3 has 17 residues. V trimming: 0 bases; J trimming: 7 bases; junction bases outside the gene matches: 12. CDR1 is SGHNT and CDR2 is YENEEA in the germline V gene.

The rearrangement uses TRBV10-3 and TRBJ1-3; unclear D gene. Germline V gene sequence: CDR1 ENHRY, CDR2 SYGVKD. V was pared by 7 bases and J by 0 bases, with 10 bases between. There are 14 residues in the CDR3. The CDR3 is CAIMPGTSGNTIYF. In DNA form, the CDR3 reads TGTGCCATCATGCCGGGAACCTCTGGAAACACCATATATTTT.

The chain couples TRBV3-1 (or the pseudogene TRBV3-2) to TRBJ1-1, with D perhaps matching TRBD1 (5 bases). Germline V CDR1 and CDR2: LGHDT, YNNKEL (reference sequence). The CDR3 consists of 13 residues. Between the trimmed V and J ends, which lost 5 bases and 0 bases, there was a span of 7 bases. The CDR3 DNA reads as TGTGCCAGCAGCAGGGGTATGAACACTGAAGCTTTCTTT. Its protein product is CASSRGMNTEAFF.

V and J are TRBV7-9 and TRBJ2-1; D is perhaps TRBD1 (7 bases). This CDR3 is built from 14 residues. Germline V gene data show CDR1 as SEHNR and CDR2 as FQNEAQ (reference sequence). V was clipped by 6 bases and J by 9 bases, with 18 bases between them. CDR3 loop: CASRASGGFGEQFF. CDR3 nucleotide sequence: TGTGCCAGCAGGGCTTCAGGGGGGTTCGGTGAGCAGTTCTTC.

In DNA form, the CDR3 reads TGTGCCAGTAGTACTCAAGAGAATCAGCCCCAGCATTTT. Translation: CASSTQENQPQHF. The chain couples TRBV19 to TRBJ1-5; D gene ambiguous. The ends were cut back, 4 bases at V and 4 bases at J, with 8 bases in the middle. Germline CDR1 reads LNHDA; CDR2 reads SQIVND (reference sequence). The CDR3 consists of 13 residues.

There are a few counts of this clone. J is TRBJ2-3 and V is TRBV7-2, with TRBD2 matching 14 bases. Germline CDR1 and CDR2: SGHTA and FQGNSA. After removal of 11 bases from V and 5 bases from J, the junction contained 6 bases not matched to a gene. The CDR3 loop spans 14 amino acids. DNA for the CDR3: TGTGCCCGTGGGGGACTAGCGGGAGAAGATACGCAGTATTTT. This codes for CARGGLAGEDTQYF.

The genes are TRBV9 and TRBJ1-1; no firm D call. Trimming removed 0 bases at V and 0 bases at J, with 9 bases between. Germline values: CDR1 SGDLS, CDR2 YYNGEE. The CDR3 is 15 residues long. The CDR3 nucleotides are TGTGCCAGCAGCGTAGGGGGAGAGATGAACACTGAAGCTTTCTTT. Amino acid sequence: CASSVGGEMNTEAFF.